The T cell receptor beta chain described here comes from a study of cytomegalovirus exposure and HLA in healthy donors. Use of 60 Vbeta and 13 Jbeta primers characterized the PCR. Measured with immunoSEQ multiplex PCR; TCRdb has only the in-frame clones, and not every one. The sample consists of 75,000 to 80,000 clones, more than 65% of them appearing once. The CDR3 is 15 residues long. Germline lookup yields CDR1 MDHEN and CDR2 SYDVKM. V trimming: 5 bases; J trimming: 11 bases; junction bases outside the gene matches: 14. Of note for this clone: Its antigen is still unknown.

Study-level results: As was reported, the HLA-A and HLA-B alleles of most subjects were accurately predicted from TCR beta sequences. Previously analyzed data showed that most TCR beta V segments were productive at a frequency of about 87% or about 30%.

Sequenced: PBMCs. This sequence joins TRBV28 and TRBJ1-5; the match to TRBD1 covers 8 bases. The receptor comes from a male donor in good health and CMV-seropositive. The CDR3, as DNA: TGTGCCAGCAGTGGCACCAGGGGGCGTAGGGCGACCCAGCATTTT. It translates to CASSGTRGRRATQHF.